The present TCR beta chain was sequenced within a study of blood T cell repertoires in COVID-19. The protocol was immunoSEQ multiplex PCR, while the TCRdb copy is restricted to in-frame clones and leaves out a portion. Counted here are over 150,000 clones, 75% to 85% occurring once; the ten biggest clones make up about 12%. This clone was seen only a few times. V gave up 7 bases and J gave up 5 bases, with 4 bases separating them. This CDR3 is 11 amino acids long. Germline V gene sequence: CDR1 KGHDR, CDR2 SFDVKD. The sequenced sample consisted of peripheral blood. This TCR derives from a human donor in a cohort sampled during active COVID-19. This chain joins TRBV24-1 and TRBJ1-4, with D uncertain. CDR3 loop: CATSENEKLFF. CDR3 nucleotides: TGTGCCACCAGCGAGAATGAAAAACTGTTTTTT.